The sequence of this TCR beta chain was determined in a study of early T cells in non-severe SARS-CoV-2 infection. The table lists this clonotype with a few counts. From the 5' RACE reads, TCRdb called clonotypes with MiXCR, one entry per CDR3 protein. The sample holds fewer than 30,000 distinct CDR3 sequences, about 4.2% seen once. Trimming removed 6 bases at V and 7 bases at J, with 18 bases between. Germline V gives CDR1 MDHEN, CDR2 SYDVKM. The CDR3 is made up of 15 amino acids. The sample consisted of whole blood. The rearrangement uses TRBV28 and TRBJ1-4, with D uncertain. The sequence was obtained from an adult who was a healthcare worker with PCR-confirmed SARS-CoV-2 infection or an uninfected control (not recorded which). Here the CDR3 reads CASRGTGGGSEKLFF. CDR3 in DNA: TGTGCCAGCAGAGGAACCGGCGGTGGAAGTGAAAAACTGTTTTTT.